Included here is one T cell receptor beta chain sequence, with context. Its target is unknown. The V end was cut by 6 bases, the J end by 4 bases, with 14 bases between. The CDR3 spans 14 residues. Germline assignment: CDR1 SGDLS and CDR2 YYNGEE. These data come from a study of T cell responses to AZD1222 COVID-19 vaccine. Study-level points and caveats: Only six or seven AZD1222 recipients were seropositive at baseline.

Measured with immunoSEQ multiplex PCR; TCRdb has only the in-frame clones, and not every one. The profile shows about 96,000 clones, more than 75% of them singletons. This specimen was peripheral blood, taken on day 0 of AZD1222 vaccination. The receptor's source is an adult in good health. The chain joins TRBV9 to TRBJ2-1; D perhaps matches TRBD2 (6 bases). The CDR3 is CASTGTSKYNEQFF. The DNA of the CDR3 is TGTGCCAGCACGGGAACTAGCAAGTACAATGAGCAGTTCTTC. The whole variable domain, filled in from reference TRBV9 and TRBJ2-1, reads DSGVTQTPKHLITATGQRVTLRCSPRSGDLSVYWYQQSLDQGLQFLIQYYNGEERAKGNILERFSAQQFPDLHSELNLSSLELGDSALYFCASTGTSKYNEQFFGPGTRLTVL.